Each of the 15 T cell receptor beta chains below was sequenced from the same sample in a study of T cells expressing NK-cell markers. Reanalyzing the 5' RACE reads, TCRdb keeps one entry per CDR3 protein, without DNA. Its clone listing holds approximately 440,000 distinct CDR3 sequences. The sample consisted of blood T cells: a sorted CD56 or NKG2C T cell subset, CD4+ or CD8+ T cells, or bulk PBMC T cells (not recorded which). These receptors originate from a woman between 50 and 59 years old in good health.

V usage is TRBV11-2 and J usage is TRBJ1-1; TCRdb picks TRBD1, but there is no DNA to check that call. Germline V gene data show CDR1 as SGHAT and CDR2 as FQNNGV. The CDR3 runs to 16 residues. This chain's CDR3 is CASSLDALRGAVEAFF.

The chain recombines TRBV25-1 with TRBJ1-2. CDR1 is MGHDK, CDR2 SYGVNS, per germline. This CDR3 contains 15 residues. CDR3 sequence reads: CASSESYGTNYGYTF.

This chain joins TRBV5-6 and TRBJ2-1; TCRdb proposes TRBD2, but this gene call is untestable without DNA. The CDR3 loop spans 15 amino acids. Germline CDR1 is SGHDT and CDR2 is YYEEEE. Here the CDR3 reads CASSFWGVGHNEQFF.

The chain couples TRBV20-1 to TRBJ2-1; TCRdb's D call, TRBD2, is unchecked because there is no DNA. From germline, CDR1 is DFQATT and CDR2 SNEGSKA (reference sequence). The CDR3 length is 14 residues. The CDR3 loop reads CSARASGGHNEQFF.

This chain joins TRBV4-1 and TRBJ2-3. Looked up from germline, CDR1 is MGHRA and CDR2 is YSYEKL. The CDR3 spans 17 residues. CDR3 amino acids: CASSPTSGGISTDTQYF.

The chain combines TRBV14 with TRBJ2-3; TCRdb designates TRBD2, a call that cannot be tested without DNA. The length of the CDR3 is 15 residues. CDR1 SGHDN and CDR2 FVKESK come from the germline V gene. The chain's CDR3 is CASSQVGTLTDTQYF.

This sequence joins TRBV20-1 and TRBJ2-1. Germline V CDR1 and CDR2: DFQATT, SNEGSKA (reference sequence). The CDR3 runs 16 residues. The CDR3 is CSAPTSLQPSYNEQFF.

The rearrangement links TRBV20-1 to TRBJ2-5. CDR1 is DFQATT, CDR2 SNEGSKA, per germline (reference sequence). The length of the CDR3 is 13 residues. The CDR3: CSARSWIQETQYF.

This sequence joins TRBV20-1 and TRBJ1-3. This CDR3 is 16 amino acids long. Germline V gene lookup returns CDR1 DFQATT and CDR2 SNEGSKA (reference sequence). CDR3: CSARDPGGSSGNTIYF.

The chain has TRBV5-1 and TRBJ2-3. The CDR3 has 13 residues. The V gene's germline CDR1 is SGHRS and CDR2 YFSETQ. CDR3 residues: CASSFLPKDTQYF.

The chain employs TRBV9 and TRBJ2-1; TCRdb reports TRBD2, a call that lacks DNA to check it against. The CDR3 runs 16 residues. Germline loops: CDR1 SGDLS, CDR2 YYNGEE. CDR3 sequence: CASSVRLAGAPNEQFF.

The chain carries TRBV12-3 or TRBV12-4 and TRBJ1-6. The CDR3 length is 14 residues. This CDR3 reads CASRSGTREGSLHF.

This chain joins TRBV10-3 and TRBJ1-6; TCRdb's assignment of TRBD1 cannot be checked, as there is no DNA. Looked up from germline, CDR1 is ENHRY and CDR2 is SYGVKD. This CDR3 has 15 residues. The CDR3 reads CAIRPRDNYNSPLHF.

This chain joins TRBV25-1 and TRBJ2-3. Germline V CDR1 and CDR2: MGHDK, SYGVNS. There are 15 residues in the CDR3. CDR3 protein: CASSEFWAGTDTQYF.

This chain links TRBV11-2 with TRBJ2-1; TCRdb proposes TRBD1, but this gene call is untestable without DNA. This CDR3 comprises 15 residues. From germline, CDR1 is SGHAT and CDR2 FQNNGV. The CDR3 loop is CASSSHRLTKNEQFF.